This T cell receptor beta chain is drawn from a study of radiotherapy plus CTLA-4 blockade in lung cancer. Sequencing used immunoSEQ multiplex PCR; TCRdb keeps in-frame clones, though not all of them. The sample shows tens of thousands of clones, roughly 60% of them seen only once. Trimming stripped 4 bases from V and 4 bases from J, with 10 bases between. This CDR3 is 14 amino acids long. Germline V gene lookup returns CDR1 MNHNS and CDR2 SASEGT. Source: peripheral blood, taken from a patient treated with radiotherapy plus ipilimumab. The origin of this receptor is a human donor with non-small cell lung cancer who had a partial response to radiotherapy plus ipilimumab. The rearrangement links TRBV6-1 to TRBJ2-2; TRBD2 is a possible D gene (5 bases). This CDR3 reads CASSVGLSTGELFF. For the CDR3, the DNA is TGTGCCAGCAGTGTAGGACTCTCCACCGGGGAGCTGTTTTTT.